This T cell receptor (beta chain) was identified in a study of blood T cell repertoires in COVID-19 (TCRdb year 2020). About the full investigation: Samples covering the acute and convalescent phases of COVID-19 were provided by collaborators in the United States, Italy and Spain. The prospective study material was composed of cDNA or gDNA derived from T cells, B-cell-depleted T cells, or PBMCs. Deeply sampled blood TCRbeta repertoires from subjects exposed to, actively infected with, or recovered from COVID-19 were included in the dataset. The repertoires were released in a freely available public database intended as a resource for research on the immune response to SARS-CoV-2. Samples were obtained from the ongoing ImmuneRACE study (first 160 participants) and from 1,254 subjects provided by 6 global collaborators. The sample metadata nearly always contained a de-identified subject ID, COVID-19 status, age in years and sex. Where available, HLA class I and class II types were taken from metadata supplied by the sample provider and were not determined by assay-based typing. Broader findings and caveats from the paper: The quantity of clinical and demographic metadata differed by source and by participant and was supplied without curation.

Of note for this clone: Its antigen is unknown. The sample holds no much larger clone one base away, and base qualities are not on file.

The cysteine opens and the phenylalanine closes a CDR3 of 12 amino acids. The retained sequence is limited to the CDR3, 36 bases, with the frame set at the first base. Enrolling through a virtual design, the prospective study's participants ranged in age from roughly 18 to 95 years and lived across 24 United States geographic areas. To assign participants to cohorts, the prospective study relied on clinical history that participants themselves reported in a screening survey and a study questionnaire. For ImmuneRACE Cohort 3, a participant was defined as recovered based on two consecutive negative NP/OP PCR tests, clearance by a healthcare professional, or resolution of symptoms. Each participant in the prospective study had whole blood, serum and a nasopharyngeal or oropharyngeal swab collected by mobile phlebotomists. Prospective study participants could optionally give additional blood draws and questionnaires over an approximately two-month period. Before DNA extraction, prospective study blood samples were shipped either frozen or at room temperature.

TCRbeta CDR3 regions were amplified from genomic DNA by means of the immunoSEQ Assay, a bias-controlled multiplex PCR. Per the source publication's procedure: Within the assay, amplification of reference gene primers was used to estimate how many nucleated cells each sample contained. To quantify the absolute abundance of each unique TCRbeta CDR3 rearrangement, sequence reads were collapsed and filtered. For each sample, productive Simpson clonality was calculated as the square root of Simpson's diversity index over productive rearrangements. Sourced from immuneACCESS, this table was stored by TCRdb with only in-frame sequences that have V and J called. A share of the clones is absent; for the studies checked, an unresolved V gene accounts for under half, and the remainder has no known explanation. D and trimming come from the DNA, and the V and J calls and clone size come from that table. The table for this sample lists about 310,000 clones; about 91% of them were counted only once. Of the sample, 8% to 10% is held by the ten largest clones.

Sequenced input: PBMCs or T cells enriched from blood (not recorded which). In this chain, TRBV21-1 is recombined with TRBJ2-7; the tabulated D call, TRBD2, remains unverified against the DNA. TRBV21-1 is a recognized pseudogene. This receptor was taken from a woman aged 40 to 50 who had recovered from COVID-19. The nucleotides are TGTGCCAGCAGCAGACTAGCTTGGGAGCAGTACTTC. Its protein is CASSRLAWEQYF.